Shown below are 7 T cell receptor beta chains from a single sample sequenced in a study of cytomegalovirus exposure and HLA in healthy donors. Researchers ran the PCR with 60 Vbeta and 13 Jbeta primers. Sequencing was performed with immunoSEQ multiplex PCR; in TCRdb, only in-frame clones are kept and a portion is missing. The sample yields roughly 110,000 clones, about 83% seen once. Source material: PBMCs. These receptors were collected from a female donor in good health and CMV-seronegative.

The J gene is TRBJ1-5, the V gene TRBV19, with 11 nucleotides matching TRBD1. Germline V gene lookup returns CDR1 LNHDA and CDR2 SQIVND (reference sequence). The CDR3 runs 16 residues. Unmatched junction bases numbered 4, after V lost 5 bases and J lost 1 base. The CDR3, as DNA: TGTGCCAGTAGTCCCGGGACAGGGGGGAGCAATCAGCCCCAGCATTTT. Translating gives CASSPGTGGSNQPQHF.

This sequence joins TRBV7-6 and TRBJ2-3, with D maybe TRBD2 (6 bases). Per germline, CDR1 SGHVS and CDR2 FNYEAQ. Trimming shortened V by 5 bases and J by 3 bases, and 30 bases separated the two germline ends. The CDR3 extends over 20 amino acids. CDR3 coding DNA: TGTGCCAGCAGCCAAACCGGAATAGCGGAGGGCGCCAAGAGGACAGATACGCAGTATTTT. The encoded protein is CASSQTGIAEGAKRTDTQYF.

The V gene is TRBV9, the J gene TRBJ1-1, with D perhaps TRBD1 (6 bases). V lost 2 bases and J lost 5, with 16 bases in between. This CDR3 region has 15 residues. Germline assignment: CDR1 SGDLS and CDR2 YYNGEE. The CDR3 DNA reads as TGTGCCAGCAGCGTCAGACCACAGGGTCAAACTGAAGCTTTCTTT. Its protein product is CASSVRPQGQTEAFF.

The V and J genes are TRBV13 and TRBJ1-2; D remains unclear. Germline CDR1 and CDR2: PRHDT and FYEKMQ (reference sequence). This CDR3 comprises 12 residues. V gave up 3 bases and J gave up 8 bases, with 10 bases separating them. CDR3: CASSLSLSGYTF. CDR3 sequence (DNA): TGTGCCAGCAGCTTGAGTCTTAGCGGCTACACCTTC.

The chain uses TRBV5-4 and TRBJ1-1, with 7 positions matching TRBD1. The CDR3 covers 15 residues. Trimming cost V 0 bases and J 0 bases; bases outside gene matches: 2. In germline, CDR1 is SGHNT, CDR2 YYREEE (reference sequence). The CDR3 loop is CASSLAGGMNTEAFF. Written as DNA, the CDR3 is TGTGCCAGCAGCTTGGCAGGGGGGATGAACACTGAAGCTTTCTTT.

This clone was seen only once. This sequence joins TRBV6-1 and TRBJ2-4, with 11 bases fitting TRBD1. CDR1 and CDR2 from the germline V gene are MNHNS and SASEGT. Unmatched junction bases numbered 9, after V lost 6 bases and J lost 8 bases. This CDR3 has 15 amino acids. The CDR3 loop is CASSSGTGGPDIQYF. CDR3 nucleotides: TGTGCCAGCAGCTCCGGGACAGGGGGGCCGGACATTCAGTACTTC.

V gene TRBV28 combines with J gene TRBJ1-6; the match to TRBD1 covers 10 bases. Looked up from germline, CDR1 is MDHEN and CDR2 is SYDVKM. V gave up 4 bases and J gave up 6 bases; unmatched junction bases: 6. The CDR3 totals 16 residues. The CDR3 region has the DNA TGTGCCAGCAGTTCAGACGGGACAGGGGTTAATTCACCCCTCCACTTT. It translates to CASSSDGTGVNSPLHF.